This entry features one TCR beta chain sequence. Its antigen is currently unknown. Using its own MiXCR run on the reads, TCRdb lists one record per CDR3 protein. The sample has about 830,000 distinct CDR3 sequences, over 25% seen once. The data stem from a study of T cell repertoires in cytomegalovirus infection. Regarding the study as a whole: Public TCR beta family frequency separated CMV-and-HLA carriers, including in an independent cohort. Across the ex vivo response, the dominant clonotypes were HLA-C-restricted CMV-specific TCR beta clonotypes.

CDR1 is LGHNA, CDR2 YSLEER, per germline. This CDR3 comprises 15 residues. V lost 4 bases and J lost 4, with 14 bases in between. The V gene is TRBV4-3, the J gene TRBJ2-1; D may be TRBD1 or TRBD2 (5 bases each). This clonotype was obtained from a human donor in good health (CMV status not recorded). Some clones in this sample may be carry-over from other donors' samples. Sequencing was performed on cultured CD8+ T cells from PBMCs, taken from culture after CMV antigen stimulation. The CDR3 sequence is CASSLRDGFYNEQFF. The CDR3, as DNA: TGCGCCAGCAGCCTCCGGGACGGATTTTACAATGAGCAGTTCTTC.